Listed here is a single T cell receptor beta chain. The junction differs from germline at one of its ends, possibly a read error. Measured with immunoSEQ multiplex PCR; TCRdb has only the in-frame clones, and not every one. The sample holds 350,000 to 450,000 clones, around 87% seen once. The germline V gene encodes CDR1 MNHNS and CDR2 SASEGT. CDR3 length equals 15 residues. The data derive from a study of blood T cell repertoires in COVID-19. Sequencing input: PBMCs or T cells enriched from blood (not recorded which). The TCR sequence derives from a man aged 35-49 years in a cohort exposed to, infected with or recovered from COVID-19 (not recorded which). The V gene is TRBV6-1, the J gene TRBJ1-5; a possible D gene is TRBD1 (5 bases). CDR3 amino acids: CASSEGLDGNQPQHF. CDR3 in DNA: TGTGCCAGCAGTGAGGGGCTAGACGGCAACCAGCCCCAGCATTTT.